This T cell receptor beta chain was observed in a study of CD8 T cells in ankylosing spondylitis. Findings and caveats of the study: Disease-associated clones were CD8+ and fairly uncommon in peripheral blood. Prior work had noted some motif variants in reactive arthritis blood and synovial fluid. It was reported that disease-linked clones were significantly enriched in matched ankylosing spondylitis synovial fluid. A TCR beta motif of about eight highly homologous variants appeared characteristic of ankylosing spondylitis blood.

Construction of TCR beta libraries was performed using quantitative 5'-RACE with molecular barcodes. TCRdb recomputed calls from the 5' RACE reads with MiXCR, one row per CDR3 protein. The top ten hold more than 0.5% of the sample, which has more than 650,000 distinct CDR3 sequences, 12% seen once. The ends lost 4 bases at V and 3 bases at J; junction bases unmatched: 3. Germline assignment: CDR1 SGHRS and CDR2 YFSETQ. This CDR3 is 14 amino acids long. Remarks on this clonotype: What it binds is unknown.

This rearrangement joins TRBV5-1 to TRBJ1-4, with 7 nucleotides matching TRBD1. The receptor comes from a male donor with ankylosing spondylitis. The sequenced sample was blood, either unsorted or a sorted T cell fraction (not recorded which). The CDR3 sequence: CASSRGTANEKLFF. The CDR3 bases are TGCGCCAGCAGCCGAGGGACAGCTAATGAAAAACTGTTTTTT.